The 7 T cell receptor beta chains below were found in one sample sequenced in a study of early T cells in non-severe SARS-CoV-2 infection (dated by TCRdb to the early 2020s). Receptor amplification or capture employed 5' RACE. Instrument on record: NextSeq 500. The public reads were quality trimmed at Q25 with fastp and then assembled into clones with MiXCR by TCRdb, keeping productive beta chains. Duplicate CDR3 protein sequences are folded into a single record with the most common DNA and genes. Counted in this sample were about 56,000 distinct CDR3 sequences; less than 15% of them appeared once. The top ten clonotypes cover over 4% of the sample. This material consisted of whole blood, taken at baseline. The receptors originated from an adult who was a healthcare worker with PCR-confirmed SARS-CoV-2 infection or an uninfected control (not recorded which).

The table lists this clonotype with a few counts. V and J are TRBV7-6 and TRBJ2-7, with 12 positions matching TRBD2. V shed 0 bases, J shed 5 bases, and the junction held 11 bases outside the gene matches. CDR1 is SGHVS and CDR2 is FNYEAQ in the germline V gene. This CDR3 has 18 amino acids. CDR3 nucleotides: TGTGCCAGCAGCTTAGCGTCTACTAGCGGGGGGTCAAAAAACGAGCAGTACTTC. It yields the protein CASSLASTSGGSKNEQYF.

This clonotype was detected a few times. The chain carries TRBV29-1 and TRBJ1-5; possible D gene TRBD1, 5 bases. Germline lookup yields CDR1 SQVTM and CDR2 ANQGSEA. V was trimmed by 5 bases and J by 2 bases, leaving 16 bases between them. The CDR3 has 15 residues. CDR3 amino acids: CSVSGGFLGNQPQHF. CDR3 sequence (DNA): TGCAGCGTTTCGGGGGGTTTTTTGGGCAATCAGCCCCAGCATTTT.

This clonotype came up a few times. The chain joins TRBV7-6 to TRBJ2-3, with 8 bases aligning to TRBD2. Trimming cost V 1 base and J 6 bases; bases outside gene matches: 9. The V gene's germline CDR1 is SGHVS and CDR2 FNYEAQ. This CDR3 is built from 16 residues. Here the CDR3 DNA reads TGTGCCAGCAGCTTAGGGTTAGCGGGGAGGTGGGATACGCAGTATTTT. Amino acids: CASSLGLAGRWDTQYF.

J is TRBJ1-4 and V is TRBV19; 9 bases align to TRBD1. CDR1 is LNHDA and CDR2 is SQIVND in the germline V gene (reference sequence). Unmatched junction bases numbered 10, after V lost 6 bases and J lost 5 bases. The CDR3 consists of 16 residues. The CDR3 loop reads CASSLGTGGTNEKLFF. Written as DNA, the CDR3 is TGTGCCAGTAGCTTGGGCACAGGGGGCACAAATGAAAAACTGTTTTTT.

The gene calls are TRBV7-6 and TRBJ2-2; D unresolved. The V end lost 0 bases, the J end lost 3 bases, and 5 bases lay between the germline ends. Germline CDR1 reads SGHVS; CDR2 reads FNYEAQ. The CDR3 covers 14 residues. CDR3 sequence: CASSLASYTGELFF. In DNA form, the CDR3 reads TGTGCCAGCAGCTTAGCTTCTTACACCGGGGAGCTGTTTTTT.

This clonotype came up a few times. V is TRBV11-2 and J is TRBJ2-4; D is perhaps TRBD2 (6 bases). Germline V gene data show CDR1 as SGHAT and CDR2 as FQNNGV. This CDR3 is 17 amino acids long. V lost 0 bases and J 0 bases, leaving 12 bases between the germline ends. The CDR3 region is CASSLDLGGLAKNIQYF. Written as DNA, the CDR3 is TGTGCCAGCAGCTTAGATCTGGGGGGATTAGCCAAAAACATTCAGTACTTC.

A few counts support this clonotype. The rearrangement joins TRBV5-1 to TRBJ1-2; D is uncertain. Deletions cut 1 base from V and 7 bases from J, with 11 bases between. Germline V gene sequence: CDR1 SGHRS, CDR2 YFSETQ. This CDR3 has 13 residues. The CDR3 nucleotides read TGCGCCAGCAGCTTGATGGGGAGCGGTGGCTACACCTTC. This translates into CASSLMGSGGYTF. The full variable domain, with the rest looked up from reference TRBV5-1 and TRBJ1-2, is KAGVTQTPRYLIKTRGQQVTLSCSPISGHRSVSWYQQTPGQGLQFLFEYFSETQRNKGNFPGRFSGRQFSNSRSEMNVSTLELGDSALYLCASSLMGSGGYTFGSGTRLTVV.